The source of this TCR beta chain is a study of tissue T cells after allogeneic stem cell transplantation. This clone was seen a handful of times. Germline and genes here are mouse. The read finishes 1 residue shy of the CDR3 end, and the germline J gene is used to complete it. The time point here: mouse harvest day 14 after allogeneic transplant. The graft held 10^6 splenic CD5+ T cells and 10^7 T-cell-depleted bone marrow cells. Mice had MHC-mismatched B6 into BALB/c GVHD, sampled day 7 or 14. Method: immunoSEQ multiplex PCR; TCRdb's copy keeps in-frame clones and lacks some. This table holds approximately 5,700 clones, 45% found once. This CDR3 is built from 13 residues. V was cut by 6 bases and J by 4 bases, with 9 bases left in between. Germline V lookup: CDR1 KGHPV, CDR2 FQNQEV (reference sequence).

The sequence was collected from a female BALB/c mouse given C57BL/6 T cells with graft-versus-host disease after an allogeneic hematopoietic cell transplant. Source material: gut tissue. The J gene is TRBJ1-4, the V gene TRBV26, with D tentatively TRBD1 (6 bases). CDR3 bases read: TGTGCCAGCAGCCGGGACAACAACGAAAGATTATTT. This gives the protein CASSRDNNERLF. The complete CDR3 reads CASSRDNNERLFF.